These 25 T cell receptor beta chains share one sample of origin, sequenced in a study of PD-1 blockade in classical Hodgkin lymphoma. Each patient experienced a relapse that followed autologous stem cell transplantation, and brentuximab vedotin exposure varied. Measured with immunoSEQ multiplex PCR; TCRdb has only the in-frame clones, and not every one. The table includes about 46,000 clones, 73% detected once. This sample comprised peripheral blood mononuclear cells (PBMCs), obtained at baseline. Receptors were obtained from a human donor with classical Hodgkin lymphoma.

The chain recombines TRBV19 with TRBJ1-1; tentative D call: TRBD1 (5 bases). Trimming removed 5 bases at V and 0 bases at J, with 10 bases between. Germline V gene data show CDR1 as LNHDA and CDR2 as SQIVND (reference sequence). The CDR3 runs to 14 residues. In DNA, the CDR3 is TGTGCCAGTAGTTTCAGGGCACTGAACACTGAAGCTTTCTTT. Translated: CASSFRALNTEAFF. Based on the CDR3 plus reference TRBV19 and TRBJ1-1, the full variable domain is DGGITQSPKYLFRKEGQNVTLSCEQNLNHDAMYWYRQDPGQGLRLIYYSQIVNDFQKGDIAEGYSVSREKKESFPLTVTSAQKNPTAFYLCASSFRALNTEAFFGQGTRLTVV.

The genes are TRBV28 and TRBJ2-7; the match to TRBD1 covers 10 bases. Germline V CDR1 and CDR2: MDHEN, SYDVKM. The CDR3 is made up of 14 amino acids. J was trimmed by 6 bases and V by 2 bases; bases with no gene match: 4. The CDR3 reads CASSLPGTGAEQYF. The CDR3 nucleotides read TGTGCCAGCAGTTTACCCGGGACAGGGGCCGAGCAGTACTTC.

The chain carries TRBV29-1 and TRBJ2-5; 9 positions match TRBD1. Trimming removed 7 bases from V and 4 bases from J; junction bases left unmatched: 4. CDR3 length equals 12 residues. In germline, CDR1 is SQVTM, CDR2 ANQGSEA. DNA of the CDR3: TGCAGCGCCGTGGACAGGGGAGAGACCCAGTACTTC. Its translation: CSAVDRGETQYF.

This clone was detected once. The CDR3 sequence is CASSLAGPSYNEQFF. The DNA for the CDR3 is TGTGCCAGCAGTTTGGCGGGACCCTCCTACAATGAGCAGTTCTTC. The genes are TRBV28 and TRBJ2-1; a weak D match, TRBD2 (6 bases). Per the germline V gene, CDR1 is MDHEN and CDR2 is SYDVKM. Trimming took 3 bases from V and 0 from J, leaving 9 bases between them. The CDR3 sequence is 15 residues long. Based on the CDR3 plus reference TRBV28 and TRBJ2-1, the full variable domain is DVKVTQSSRYLVKRTGEKVFLECVQDMDHENMFWYRQDPGLGLRLIYFSYDVKMKEKGDIPEGYSVSREKKERFSLILESASTNQTSMYLCASSLAGPSYNEQFFGPGTRLTVL.

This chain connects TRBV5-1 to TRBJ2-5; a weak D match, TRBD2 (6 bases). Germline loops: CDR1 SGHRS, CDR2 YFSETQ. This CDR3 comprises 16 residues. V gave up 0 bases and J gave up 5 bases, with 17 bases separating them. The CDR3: CASSLAPSGSGETQYF. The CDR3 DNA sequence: TGCGCCAGCAGCTTGGCCCCCAGCGGGTCAGGGGAGACCCAGTACTTC.

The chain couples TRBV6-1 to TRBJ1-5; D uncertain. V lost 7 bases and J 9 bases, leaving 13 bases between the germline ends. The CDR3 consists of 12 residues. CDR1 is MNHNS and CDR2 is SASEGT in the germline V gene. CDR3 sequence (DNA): TGTGCCAGCACTCCGTTGGGAGGGCCCCAGCATTTT. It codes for CASTPLGGPQHF.

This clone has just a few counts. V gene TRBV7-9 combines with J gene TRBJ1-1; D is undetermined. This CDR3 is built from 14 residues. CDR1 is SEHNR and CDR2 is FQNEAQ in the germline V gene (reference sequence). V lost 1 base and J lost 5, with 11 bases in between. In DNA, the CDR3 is TGTGCCAGCAGCTTAGAGGGCCAGATGACTGAAGCTTTCTTT. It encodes CASSLEGQMTEAFF.

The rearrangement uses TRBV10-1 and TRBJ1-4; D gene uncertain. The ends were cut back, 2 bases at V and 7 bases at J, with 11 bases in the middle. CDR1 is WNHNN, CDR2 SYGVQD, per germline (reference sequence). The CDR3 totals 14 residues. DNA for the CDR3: TGCGCCAGCAGTGAGGGGCAGCTGGGTGAAAAACTGTTTTTT. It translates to CASSEGQLGEKLFF.

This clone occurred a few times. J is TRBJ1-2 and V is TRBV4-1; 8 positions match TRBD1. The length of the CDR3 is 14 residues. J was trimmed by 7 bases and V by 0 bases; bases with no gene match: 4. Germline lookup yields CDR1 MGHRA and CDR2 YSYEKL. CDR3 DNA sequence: TGCGCCAGCAGCCAAGAGGACAGGGTGGTTGGCTACACCTTC. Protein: CASSQEDRVVGYTF.

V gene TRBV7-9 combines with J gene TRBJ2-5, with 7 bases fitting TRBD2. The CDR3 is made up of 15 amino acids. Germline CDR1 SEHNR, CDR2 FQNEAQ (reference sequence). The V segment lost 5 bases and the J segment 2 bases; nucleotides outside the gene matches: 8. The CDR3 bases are TGTGCCAGCAGCCCCGTCCGGGGACTACAAGAGACCCAGTACTTC. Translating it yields CASSPVRGLQETQYF.

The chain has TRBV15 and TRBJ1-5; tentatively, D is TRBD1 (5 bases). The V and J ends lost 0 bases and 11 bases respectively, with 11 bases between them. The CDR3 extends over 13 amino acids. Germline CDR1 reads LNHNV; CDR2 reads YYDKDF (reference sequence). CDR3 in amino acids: CATSRDPGGAQHF. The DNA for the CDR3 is TGTGCCACCAGCAGAGATCCCGGGGGAGCCCAGCATTTT.

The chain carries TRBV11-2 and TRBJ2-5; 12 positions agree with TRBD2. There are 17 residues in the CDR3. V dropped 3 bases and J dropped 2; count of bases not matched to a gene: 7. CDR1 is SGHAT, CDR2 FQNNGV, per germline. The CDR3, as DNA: TGTGCCAGCAGCTTCCGGACTAGCGGGACCTTTCAAGAGACCCAGTACTTC. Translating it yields CASSFRTSGTFQETQYF. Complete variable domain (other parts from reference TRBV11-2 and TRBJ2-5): EAGVAQSPRYKIIEKRQSVAFWCNPISGHATLYWYQQILGQGPKLLIQFQNNGVVDDSQLPKDRFSAERLKGVDSTLKIQPAKLEDSAVYLCASSFRTSGTFQETQYFGPGTRLLVL.

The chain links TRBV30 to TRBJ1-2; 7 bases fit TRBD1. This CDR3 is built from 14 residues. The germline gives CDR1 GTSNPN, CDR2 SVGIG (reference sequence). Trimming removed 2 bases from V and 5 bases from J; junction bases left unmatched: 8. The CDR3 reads CAWSSDRRGYGYTF. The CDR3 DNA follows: TGTGCCTGGAGTTCGGACAGGCGGGGTTATGGCTACACCTTC.

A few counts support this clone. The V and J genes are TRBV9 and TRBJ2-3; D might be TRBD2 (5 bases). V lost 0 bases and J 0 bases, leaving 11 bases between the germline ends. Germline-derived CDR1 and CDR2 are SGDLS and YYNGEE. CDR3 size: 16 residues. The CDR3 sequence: CASSVATERSTDTQYF. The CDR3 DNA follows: TGTGCCAGCAGCGTAGCTACCGAGCGGAGCACAGATACGCAGTATTTT.

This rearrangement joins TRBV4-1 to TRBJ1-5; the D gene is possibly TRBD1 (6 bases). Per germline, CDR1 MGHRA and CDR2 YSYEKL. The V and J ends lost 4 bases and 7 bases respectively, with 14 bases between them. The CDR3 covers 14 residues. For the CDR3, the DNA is TGCGCCAGCAGCCCGCAGGAGGGGGGCCAGCCCCAGCATTTT. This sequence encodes CASSPQEGGQPQHF.

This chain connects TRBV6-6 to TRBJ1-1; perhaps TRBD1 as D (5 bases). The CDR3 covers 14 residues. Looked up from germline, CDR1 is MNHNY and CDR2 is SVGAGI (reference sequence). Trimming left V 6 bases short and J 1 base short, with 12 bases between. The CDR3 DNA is TGTGCCAGCAGGGTCACGGGGGGGAACACTGAAGCTTTCTTT. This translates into CASRVTGGNTEAFF.

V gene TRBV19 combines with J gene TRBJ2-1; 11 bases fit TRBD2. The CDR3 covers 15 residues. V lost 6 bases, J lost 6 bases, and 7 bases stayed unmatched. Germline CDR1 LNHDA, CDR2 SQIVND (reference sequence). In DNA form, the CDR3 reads TGTGCCAGTAGCCCCGCTAGCGGGAGGTCCAATGAGCAGTTCTTC. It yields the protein CASSPASGRSNEQFF.

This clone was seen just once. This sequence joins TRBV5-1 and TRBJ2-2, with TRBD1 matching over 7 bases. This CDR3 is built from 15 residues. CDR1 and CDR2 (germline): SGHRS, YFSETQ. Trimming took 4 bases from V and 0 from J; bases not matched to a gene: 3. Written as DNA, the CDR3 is TGCGCCAGCAGCCTAGGGACAGCGAACACCGGGGAGCTGTTTTTT. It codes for CASSLGTANTGELFF.

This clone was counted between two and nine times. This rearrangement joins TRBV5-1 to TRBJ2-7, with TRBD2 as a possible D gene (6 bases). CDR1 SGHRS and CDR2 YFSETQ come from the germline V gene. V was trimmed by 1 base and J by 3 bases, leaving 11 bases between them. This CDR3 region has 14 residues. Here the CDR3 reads CASSLRDGSYEQYF. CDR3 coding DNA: TGCGCCAGCAGCTTGCGGGACGGGAGCTACGAGCAGTACTTC. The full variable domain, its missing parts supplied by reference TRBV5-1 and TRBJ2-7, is KAGVTQTPRYLIKTRGQQVTLSCSPISGHRSVSWYQQTPGQGLQFLFEYFSETQRNKGNFPGRFSGRQFSNSRSEMNVSTLELGDSALYLCASSLRDGSYEQYFGPGTRLTVT.

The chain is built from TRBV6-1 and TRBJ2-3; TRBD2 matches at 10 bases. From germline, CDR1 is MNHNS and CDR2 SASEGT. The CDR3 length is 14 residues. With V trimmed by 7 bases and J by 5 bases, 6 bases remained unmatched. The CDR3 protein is CASTSGREVDTQYF. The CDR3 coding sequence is TGTGCCAGCACTAGCGGGAGAGAAGTAGATACGCAGTATTTT.

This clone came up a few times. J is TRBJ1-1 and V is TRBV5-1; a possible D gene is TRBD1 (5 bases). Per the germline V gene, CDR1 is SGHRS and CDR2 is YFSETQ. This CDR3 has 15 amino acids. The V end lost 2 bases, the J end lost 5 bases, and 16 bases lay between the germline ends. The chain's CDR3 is CASSLGAGDWTEAFF. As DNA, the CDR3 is TGCGCCAGCAGCTTAGGGGCGGGAGATTGGACTGAAGCTTTCTTT.

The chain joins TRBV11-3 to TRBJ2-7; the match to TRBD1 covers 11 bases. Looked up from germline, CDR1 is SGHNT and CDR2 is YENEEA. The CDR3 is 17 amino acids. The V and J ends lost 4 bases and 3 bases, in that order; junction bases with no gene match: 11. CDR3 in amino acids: CASSSRTGGFSGYEQYF. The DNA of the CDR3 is TGTGCCAGCAGCTCCCGGACAGGGGGCTTTTCTGGCTACGAGCAGTACTTC. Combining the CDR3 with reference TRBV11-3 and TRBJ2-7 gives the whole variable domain EAGVVQSPRYKIIEKKQPVAFWCNPISGHNTLYWYLQNLGQGPELLIRYENEEAVDDSQLPKDRFSAERLKGVDSTLKIQPAELGDSAVYLCASSSRTGGFSGYEQYFGPGTRLTVT.

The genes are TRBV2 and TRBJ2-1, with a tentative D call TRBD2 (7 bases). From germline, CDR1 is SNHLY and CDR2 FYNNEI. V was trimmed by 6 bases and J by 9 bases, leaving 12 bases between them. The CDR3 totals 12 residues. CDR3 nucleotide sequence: TGTGCCAGCAGGGGGGGGCAGTTTGAGCAGTTCTTC. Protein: CASRGGQFEQFF.

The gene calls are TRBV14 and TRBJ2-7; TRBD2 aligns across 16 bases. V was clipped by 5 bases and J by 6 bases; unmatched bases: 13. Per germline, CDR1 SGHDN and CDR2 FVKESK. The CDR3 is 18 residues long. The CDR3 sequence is CASSDEGTSGRGFGEQYF. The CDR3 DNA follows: TGTGCCAGCAGCGATGAAGGGACTAGCGGGAGGGGGTTCGGCGAGCAGTACTTC.

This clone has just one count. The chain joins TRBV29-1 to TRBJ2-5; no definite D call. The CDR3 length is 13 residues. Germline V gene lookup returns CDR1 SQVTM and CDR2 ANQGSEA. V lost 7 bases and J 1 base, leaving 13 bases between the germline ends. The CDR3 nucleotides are TGCAGCGCCGCCCCACAGCTCCAAGAGACCCAGTACTTC. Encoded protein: CSAAPQLQETQYF.